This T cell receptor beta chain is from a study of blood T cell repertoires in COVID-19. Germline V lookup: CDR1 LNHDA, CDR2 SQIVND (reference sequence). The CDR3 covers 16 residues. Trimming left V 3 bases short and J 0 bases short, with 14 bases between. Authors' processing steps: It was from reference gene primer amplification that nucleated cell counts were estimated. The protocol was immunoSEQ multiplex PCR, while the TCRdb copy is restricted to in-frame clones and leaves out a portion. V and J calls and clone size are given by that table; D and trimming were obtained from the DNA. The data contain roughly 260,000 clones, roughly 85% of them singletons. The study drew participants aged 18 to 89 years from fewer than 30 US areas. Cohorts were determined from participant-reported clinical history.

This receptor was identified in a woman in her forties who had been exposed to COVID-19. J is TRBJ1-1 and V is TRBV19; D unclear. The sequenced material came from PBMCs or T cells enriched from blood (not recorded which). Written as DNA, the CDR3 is TGTGCCAGTAGTATTAGCGGGATTACAATGAACACTGAAGCTTTCTTT. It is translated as CASSISGITMNTEAFF.